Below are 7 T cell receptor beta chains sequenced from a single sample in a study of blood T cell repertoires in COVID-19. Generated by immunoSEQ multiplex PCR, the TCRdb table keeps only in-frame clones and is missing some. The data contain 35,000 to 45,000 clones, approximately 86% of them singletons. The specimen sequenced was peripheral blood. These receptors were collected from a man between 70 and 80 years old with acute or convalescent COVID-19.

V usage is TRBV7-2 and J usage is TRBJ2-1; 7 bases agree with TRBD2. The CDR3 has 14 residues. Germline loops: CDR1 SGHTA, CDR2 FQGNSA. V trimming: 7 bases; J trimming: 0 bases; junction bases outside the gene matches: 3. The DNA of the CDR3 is TGTGCCAGCACCCGCGGGGGCTCCTACAATGAGCAGTTCTTC. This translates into CASTRGGSYNEQFF.

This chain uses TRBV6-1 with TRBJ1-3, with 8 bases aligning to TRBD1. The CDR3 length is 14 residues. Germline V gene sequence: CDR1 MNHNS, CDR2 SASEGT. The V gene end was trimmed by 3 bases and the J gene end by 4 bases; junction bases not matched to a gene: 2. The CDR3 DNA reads TGTGCCAGCAGTGAGGACAGGGTCGGAAACACCATATATTTT. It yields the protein CASSEDRVGNTIYF.

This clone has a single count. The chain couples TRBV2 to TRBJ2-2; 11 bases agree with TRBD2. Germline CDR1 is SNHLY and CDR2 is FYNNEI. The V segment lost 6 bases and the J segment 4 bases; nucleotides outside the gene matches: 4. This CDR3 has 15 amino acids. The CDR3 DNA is TGTGCCAGCAGAGCTCTAGCGGGAGGCACCGGGGAGCTGTTTTTT. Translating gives CASRALAGGTGELFF. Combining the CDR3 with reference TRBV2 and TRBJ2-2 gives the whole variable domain EPEVTQTPSHQVTQMGQEVILRCVPISNHLYFYWYRQILGQKVEFLVSFYNNEISEKSEIFDDQFSVERPDGSNFTLKIRSTKLEDSAMYFCASRALAGGTGELFFGEGSRLTVL.

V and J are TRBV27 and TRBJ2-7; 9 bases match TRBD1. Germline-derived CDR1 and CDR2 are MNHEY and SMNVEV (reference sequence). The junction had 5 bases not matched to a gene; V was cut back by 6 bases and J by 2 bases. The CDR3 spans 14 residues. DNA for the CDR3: TGTGCCAGCAGCTTCCGGGACAGGGCCTACGAGCAGTACTTC. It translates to CASSFRDRAYEQYF.

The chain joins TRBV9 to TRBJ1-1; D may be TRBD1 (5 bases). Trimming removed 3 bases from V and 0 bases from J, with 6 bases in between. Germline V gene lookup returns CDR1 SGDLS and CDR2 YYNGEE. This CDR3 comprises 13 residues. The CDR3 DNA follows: TGTGCCAGCAGCGGACAGATGAACACTGAAGCTTTCTTT. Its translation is CASSGQMNTEAFF.

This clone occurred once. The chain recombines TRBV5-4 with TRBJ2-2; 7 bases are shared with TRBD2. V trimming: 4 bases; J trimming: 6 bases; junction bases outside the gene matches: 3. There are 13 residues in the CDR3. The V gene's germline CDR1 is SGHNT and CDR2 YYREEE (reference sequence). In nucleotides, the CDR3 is TGTGCCAGCAGCGGGGGGAGGGCCGGGGAGCTGTTTTTT. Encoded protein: CASSGGRAGELFF.

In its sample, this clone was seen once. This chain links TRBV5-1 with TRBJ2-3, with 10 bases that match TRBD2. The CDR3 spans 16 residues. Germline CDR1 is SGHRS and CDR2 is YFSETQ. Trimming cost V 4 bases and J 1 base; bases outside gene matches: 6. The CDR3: CASSPPGTSGTDTQYF. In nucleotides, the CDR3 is TGCGCCAGCAGCCCACCCGGGACTAGCGGCACAGATACGCAGTATTTT.